The present T cell receptor (beta chain) was sequenced within a study of T cells in Graves' hyperthyroidism and ophthalmopathy. V lost 0 bases, J lost 0 bases, and 9 bases lay in between. This CDR3 contains 16 residues. CDR1 and CDR2 from the germline V gene are ENHRY and SYGVKD. Turning to this clonotype: Its antigen remains unidentified.

From RNA transcripts, TCR beta CDR3 regions were amplified. RT-PCR in the first round (using the HTBI primer set) targeted the TCR CDR3. TCRdb re-derived calls from the multiplex PCR reads in MiXCR, one entry per CDR3 protein. The sample shows roughly 560,000 distinct CDR3 sequences, about 15% of them seen only once. Study findings and constraints: In blood, most of the thyroid clonotypes expanded above 0.001 were also present.

Sequenced material: blood. The TCR was taken from a woman aged 40 to 50 with Graves' ophthalmopathy. The chain recombines TRBV10-3 with TRBJ1-5, with D possibly matching TRBD1 (5 bases). The CDR3 reads CAISESGVNSNQPQHF. The CDR3 DNA reads TGTGCCATCAGTGAGTCGGGGGTAAATAGCAATCAGCCCCAGCATTTT.